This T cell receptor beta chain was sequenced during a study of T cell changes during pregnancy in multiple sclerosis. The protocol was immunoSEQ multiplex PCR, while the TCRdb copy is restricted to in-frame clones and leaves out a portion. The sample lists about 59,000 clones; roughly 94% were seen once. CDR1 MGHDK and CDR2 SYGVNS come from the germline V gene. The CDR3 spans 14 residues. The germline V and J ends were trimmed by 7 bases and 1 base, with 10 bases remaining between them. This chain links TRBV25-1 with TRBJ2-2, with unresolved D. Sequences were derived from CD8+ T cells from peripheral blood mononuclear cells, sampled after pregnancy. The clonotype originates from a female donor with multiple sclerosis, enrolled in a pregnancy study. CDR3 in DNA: TGTGCCAGCAAGTCTACCGTGAACACCGGGGAGCTGTTTTTT. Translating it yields CASKSTVNTGELFF.